The 26 T cell receptor beta chains listed next were all sequenced from one sample in a study of regulatory T cells in long-lasting Graves disease. Time point defined: newly diagnosed GD, antithyroid drugs for less than 3 months. After RNA was extracted from PBMCs, the TCR library was made from it. CDR3 regions were amplified by Arm-PCR using iRepertoire HTBI primers to build TCR beta libraries. TCRdb reprocessed the multiplex PCR reads with MiXCR, giving one entry per CDR3 protein. The repertoire includes around 320,000 distinct CDR3 sequences, around 17% of them detected once, and roughly 27% sits in the top ten. The same data also went into a second study, on T cells in Graves' hyperthyroidism and ophthalmopathy.

This specimen consisted of peripheral blood mononuclear cells (PBMCs), obtained at new diagnosis, from a patient treated with antithyroid drugs. Receptor source: a man in his forties with Graves disease.

The table lists this clonotype with many counts. The chain couples TRBV18 to TRBJ2-3; unclear D gene. This CDR3 contains 15 residues. CDR1 is KGHSH and CDR2 is LQKENI in the germline V gene. The V and J ends lost 3 bases and 3 bases respectively, with 13 bases between them. DNA for the CDR3: TGTGCCAGCTCACCTCGGCTAGACCAAACAGATACGCAGTATTTT. As protein: CASSPRLDQTDTQYF.

The chain joins TRBV3-1 to TRBJ1-4; D unclear. Germline V gene lookup returns CDR1 LGHDT and CDR2 YNNKEL (reference sequence). The CDR3 length is 14 residues. V lost 0 bases to trimming and J lost 6 bases, with 8 bases between them. The chain's CDR3 is CASSQERADEKLFF. The CDR3 DNA sequence: TGTGCCAGCAGCCAAGAGAGGGCGGATGAAAAACTGTTTTTT.

The CDR3 sequence is CSAQQGGTGELFF. DNA of the CDR3: TGCAGTGCTCAGCAGGGAGGGACCGGGGAGCTGTTTTTT. The rearrangement uses TRBV20-1 and TRBJ2-2; 7 bases align to TRBD2. The CDR3 is made up of 13 amino acids. After removal of 5 bases from V and 5 bases from J, the junction contained 5 bases not matched to a gene. Germline V gene lookup returns CDR1 DFQATT and CDR2 SNEGSKA (reference sequence).

The sample holds many counts of this clonotype. V gene TRBV9 combines with J gene TRBJ1-6; 9 bases are shared with TRBD1. This CDR3 contains 17 residues. V was pared by 0 bases and J by 7 bases, with 8 bases of the junction left unmatched. The germline V gene encodes CDR1 SGDLS and CDR2 YYNGEE. In DNA form, the CDR3 reads TGTGCCAGCAGCGTAGGCCCCTCCACAGGGGGCAATTCACCCCTCCACTTT. This encodes CASSVGPSTGGNSPLHF.

A word on this clonotype: This may arise from a read error, as a much more abundant clone is one base away. The chain uses TRBV9 and TRBJ1-5; the D gene is possibly TRBD1 (5 bases). This CDR3 is 11 amino acids long. V was trimmed by 6 bases and J by 11 bases, leaving 12 bases between them. CDR1 is SGDLS and CDR2 is YYNGEE in the germline V gene. Written as DNA, the CDR3 is TGTGCCAGCAAGGGGAACCAGTCCCAGCATTTT. It specifies CASKGNQSQHF.

The sample holds a few counts of this clonotype. This chain links TRBV9 with TRBJ2-7; tentatively, D is TRBD1 (5 bases). This CDR3 contains 14 residues. Trimming cost V 0 bases and J 0 bases, with 7 bases left between them. Germline V CDR1 and CDR2: SGDLS, YYNGEE. CDR3 DNA sequence: TGTGCCAGCAGCGTAGAAGGACACTCCTACGAGCAGTACTTC. Amino acids: CASSVEGHSYEQYF.

Many counts were recorded for this clonotype. The CDR3 here is CASSPRMQSSTDTQYF. The CDR3 bases are TGTGCCAGCTCACCACGTATGCAGTCCAGCACAGATACGCAGTATTTT. The chain combines TRBV18 with TRBJ2-3; D is unclear. V lost 1 base and J 0 bases, leaving 11 bases between the germline ends. Germline CDR1 and CDR2: KGHSH and LQKENI. This CDR3 comprises 16 residues. The full variable domain, rest sourced from reference TRBV18 and TRBJ2-3, is NAGVMQNPRHLVRRRGQEARLRCSPMKGHSHVYWYRQLPEEGLKFMVYLQKENIIDESGMPKERFSAEFPKEGPSILRIQQVVRGDSAAYFCASSPRMQSSTDTQYFGPGTRLTVL.

This chain uses TRBV20-1 with TRBJ2-5; the D is unclear. Germline V gives CDR1 DFQATT, CDR2 SNEGSKA (reference sequence). The CDR3 runs 14 residues. V shed 3 bases and J shed 4 bases, with 15 bases lying between them. CDR3 protein: CSARTDPDGETQYF. Here the CDR3 DNA reads TGCAGTGCTAGGACGGATCCGGACGGAGAGACCCAGTACTTC.

As regards this clonotype: A much larger clone sits a single nucleotide away, making a read error possible. It is unclear where the CDR3 begins or ends on the DNA, so no DNA is shown, and the CDR3 is as TCRdb lists it. The chain is built from TRBV24-1 and TRBJ2-7; the D segment call TRBD1 is taken from the table without a DNA check. Per germline, CDR1 KGHDR and CDR2 SFDVKD. The CDR3 length is 15 residues, termini included. CDR3: CATSSSGQGRYKQYF.

This clonotype was observed a handful of times. The chain is built from TRBV6-4 and TRBJ1-1, with D unresolved. The germline V gene encodes CDR1 MRHNA and CDR2 SNTAGT. This CDR3 is 12 amino acids long. The germline V and J ends were trimmed by 5 bases and 8 bases, with 12 bases remaining between them. Here the CDR3 reads CASSYGHSEAFF. CDR3 nucleotide sequence: TGTGCCAGCAGTTATGGGCACAGCGAAGCTTTCTTT.

This clonotype was seen at least ten times. The conserved closing phenylalanine or tryptophan is absent in this CDR3, likely reflecting a read error. It is unclear where the CDR3 begins or ends on the DNA, so no DNA is shown, and the CDR3 is as TCRdb lists it. The chain uses TRBV2 and TRBJ1-1; the D call in the table, TRBD1, was not verified against the DNA. Germline lookup yields CDR1 SNHLY and CDR2 FYNNEI. Termini included, the CDR3 measures 11 amino acids. The CDR3 here is CASSDANLPLV.

This clonotype was seen repeatedly, ten times or more. The chain joins TRBV29-1 to TRBJ2-3; no definite D call. With 7 bases removed from V and 5 bases from J, the gap between germline ends came to 22 bases. The V gene's germline CDR1 is SQVTM and CDR2 ANQGSEA. This CDR3 has 15 residues. CDR3: CSGRAPGRSGDTQYF. CDR3 coding DNA: TGCAGCGGTCGGGCCCCCGGACGTTCCGGAGATACGCAGTATTTT.

This clonotype was counted a few times. Relative to the germline gene, one junction end is altered; a read error may explain this. The rearrangement links TRBV2 to TRBJ2-7; possibly TRBD2 for D (6 bases). The CDR3 sequence is 15 residues long. Per the germline V gene, CDR1 is SNHLY and CDR2 is FYNNEI. CDR3 loop: CTSSSLRGGRYEQYF. CDR3 sequence (DNA): TGTACCAGCAGTTCTTTGCGGGGAGGACGGTACGAGCAGTACTTC.

Concerning this clonotype: A read error may explain this, as a much larger clone is one base away. Lacking the conserved final phenylalanine or tryptophan, this CDR3 likely reflects a read error. The rearrangement links TRBV27 to TRBJ2-5, with D unresolved. Germline CDR1 MNHEY, CDR2 SMNVEV (reference sequence). This CDR3 is 13 amino acids long. V was shortened by 4 bases and J by 5 bases, with 11 bases between the two germline ends. CDR3 DNA: TGTGCCAGCAGTTACCGGTTTGGGGAGACCCAGTACTCC. Translated: CASSYRFGETQYS.

The chain joins TRBV25-1 to TRBJ2-7, with D perhaps given as TRBD1 or TRBD2 (5 bases each). V lost 6 bases to trimming and J lost 6 bases, with 18 bases between them. Looked up from germline, CDR1 is MGHDK and CDR2 is SYGVNS. This CDR3 is 14 amino acids long. The CDR3 DNA reads as TGTGCCAGCAGCCCGGGACGCTTCGGCCTCGAGCAGTACTTC. Translation gives CASSPGRFGLEQYF.

The sample holds many counts of this clonotype. The gene calls are TRBV2 and TRBJ1-5; 11 bases match TRBD1. Trimming at V came to 6 bases and at J to 1 base, leaving 11 bases not matched to a gene. The CDR3 spans 18 residues. Germline CDR1 and CDR2: SNHLY and FYNNEI. In DNA form, the CDR3 reads TGTGCCAGCAGAAGGACAGGGGGCGTTATTAGGAGCAATCAGCCCCAGCATTTT. This encodes CASRRTGGVIRSNQPQHF.

This clonotype was seen only a few times. The rearrangement links TRBV6-2 or TRBV6-3 to TRBJ2-5; 7 bases agree with TRBD1. Germline CDR1 and CDR2: MNHEY and SVGEGT. Trimming cost V 6 bases and J 5 bases; bases outside gene matches: 6. The CDR3 is made up of 13 amino acids. CDR3 residues: CASRNRGLETQYF. The DNA of the CDR3 is TGTGCCAGCAGAAACAGGGGTCTGGAGACCCAGTACTTC.

This chain links TRBV2 with TRBJ1-1; D might be TRBD1 (6 bases). The V end lost 6 bases, the J end lost 2 bases, and 10 bases lay between the germline ends. Germline V gene sequence: CDR1 SNHLY, CDR2 FYNNEI. The CDR3 consists of 13 residues. DNA of the CDR3: TGTGCCAGCAGGGACAGATTTAACACTGAAGCTTTCTTT. Its protein is CASRDRFNTEAFF.

CDR3 residues: CASSGGLATDTQYF. The CDR3 DNA follows: TGTGCCAGCAGTGGGGGACTAGCGACCGATACGCAGTATTTT. This chain connects TRBV6-1 to TRBJ2-3, with 10 nucleotides matching TRBD2. The J segment lost 6 bases and the V segment lost 4 bases, leaving 4 bases of the junction unmatched. The CDR3 consists of 14 residues. Germline V gene lookup returns CDR1 MNHNS and CDR2 SASEGT.

This clonotype came up many times. The V call is TRBV27, the J call TRBJ2-3, with TRBD2 identical over 9 bases. Germline CDR1 MNHEY, CDR2 SMNVEV (reference sequence). V lost 3 bases to trimming and J lost 2 bases; unmatched junction nucleotides: 6. The CDR3 length is 16 residues. The CDR3 spells CASSFRRLAATDTQYF. The DNA of the CDR3 is TGTGCCAGCAGTTTTCGGAGACTAGCGGCCACAGATACGCAGTATTTT.

The table lists this clonotype with many counts. The chain joins TRBV10-3 to TRBJ2-3; 12 bases map to TRBD2. The CDR3 spans 13 residues. Germline V gene data show CDR1 as ENHRY and CDR2 as SYGVKD. Unmatched junction bases numbered 6, after V lost 10 bases and J lost 7 bases. The CDR3 DNA follows: TGTGCCACCTCTAGCGGGGGGGTGTATACGCAGTATTTT. It encodes CATSSGGVYTQYF.

The rearrangement uses TRBV10-2 and TRBJ2-1; D gene uncertain. V lost 4 bases, J lost 1 base, and 2 bases lay in between. Germline CDR1 and CDR2: WSHSY and SAAADI. There are 12 residues in the CDR3. CDR3 in amino acids: CASSGSYNEQFF. DNA for the CDR3: TGCGCCAGCAGTGGGTCCTACAATGAGCAGTTCTTC.

The V and J genes are TRBV4-1 and TRBJ2-7; D uncertain. The CDR3 spans 14 residues. Germline assignment: CDR1 MGHRA and CDR2 YSYEKL. Trimming pared 0 bases from V and 0 bases from J, leaving 6 bases between. Here the CDR3 reads CASSQDQSSYEQYF. Here the CDR3 DNA reads TGCGCCAGCAGCCAAGACCAATCCTCCTACGAGCAGTACTTC.

The chain carries TRBV2 and TRBJ2-5, with D tentatively TRBD1 (6 bases). Per germline, CDR1 SNHLY and CDR2 FYNNEI. This CDR3 comprises 15 residues. Trimming took off 5 bases at V and 5 bases at J, with 18 bases between the two ends. The CDR3 nucleotides are TGTGCCAGCAGTTTCAACCAGGGGATAGGGGAGACCCAGTACTTC. Translating it yields CASSFNQGIGETQYF.

This clonotype appeared a few times. This chain connects TRBV6-5 to TRBJ2-2; the D gene is possibly TRBD1 (5 bases). The CDR3 consists of 13 residues. Germline V gene sequence: CDR1 MNHEY, CDR2 SVGAGI. V shed 4 bases and J shed 4 bases, with 7 bases lying between them. The CDR3 DNA reads as TGTGCCAGCAGTTTCAGGGTCACCGGGGAGCTGTTTTTT. Translated: CASSFRVTGELFF.

This clonotype has just one count. This sequence may be a read error, since a much larger clone differs from it by one base. V and J are TRBV30 and TRBJ2-3; D ambiguous. The ends were cut back, 4 bases at V and 5 bases at J, with 16 bases in the middle. Germline V gives CDR1 GTSNPN, CDR2 SVGIG (reference sequence). The CDR3 spans 14 residues. The DNA of the CDR3 is TGTGCCTGGAACCTGACGGTATGGGGAGATACGCAGTATTTT. Its translation: CAWNLTVWGDTQYF. Together with reference TRBV30 and TRBJ2-3, the CDR3 gives the full variable domain: SQTIHQWPATLVQPVGSPLSLECTVEGTSNPNLYWYRQAAGRGLQLLFYSVGIGQISSEVPQNLSASRPQDRQFILSSKKLLLSDSGFYLCAWNLTVWGDTQYFGPGTRLTVL.